Below, 26 T cell receptor beta chains from the same sample are listed, as sequenced in a study of shared clonotypes between healthy human individuals. Generated by immunoSEQ multiplex PCR, the TCRdb table keeps only in-frame clones and is missing some. The sample has roughly 570,000 clones; 98% are singletons. Naivety among CD8 cells was defined by CD45RO negativity and positive CCR7 selection, thereby excluding terminally differentiated effector memory CD45RA+ cells. The sample was naive CD8+ T cells sorted from blood. These receptors were collected from a young man in good health.

The V and J genes are TRBV4-2 and TRBJ2-5; 10 bases are a match to TRBD2. CDR1 and CDR2 (germline): LGHNA, YNFKEQ. The CDR3 runs to 13 residues. DNA for the CDR3: TGTGCAGCTAGCGGGAGCCTCCAAGAGACCCAGTACTTC. Its translation is CAASGSLQETQYF.

This chain joins TRBV11-2 and TRBJ2-7, with 12 bases identical to TRBD1. CDR3 length: 17 amino acids. The germline V gene has CDR1 SGHAT and CDR2 FQNNGV. V was clipped by 6 bases and J by 2 bases; unmatched bases: 11. The CDR3 region has the DNA TGTGCCAGCAGTTGGACGCCGGGACAGGGGGCCCCCTACGAGCAGTACTTC. This gives the protein CASSWTPGQGAPYEQYF.

The chain has TRBV4-3 and TRBJ1-2; maybe TRBD1 (6 bases). This CDR3 comprises 15 residues. The V end was cut by 0 bases, the J end by 6 bases, with 14 bases between. Germline lookup yields CDR1 LGHNA and CDR2 YSLEER. The CDR3 here is CASSQDRGGSDGYTF. In DNA form, the CDR3 reads TGCGCCAGCAGCCAAGATAGGGGGGGCAGTGATGGCTACACCTTC.

The rearrangement joins TRBV5-8 to TRBJ2-7; tentatively, D is TRBD1 or TRBD2 (5 bases each). CDR1 is SGHTS, CDR2 YDEGEE, per germline. This CDR3 comprises 17 residues. Trimming removed 1 base from V and 2 bases from J, with 19 bases in between. The CDR3 here is CASSLSHRTGPTYEQYF. In DNA form, the CDR3 reads TGTGCCAGCAGCTTGAGCCACCGGACGGGGCCTACCTACGAGCAGTACTTC.

The genes are TRBV5-6 and TRBJ2-3; 11 nucleotides match TRBD2. Trimming cost V 3 bases and J 0 bases; bases outside gene matches: 9. Germline CDR1 SGHDT, CDR2 YYEEEE. The CDR3 loop spans 18 amino acids. CDR3 in DNA: TGTGCCAGCAGCTCTAGCGGGAGGACAGTCCTTAGCACAGATACGCAGTATTTT. Protein: CASSSSGRTVLSTDTQYF.

This chain links TRBV7-8 with TRBJ1-1, with TRBD1 as a possible D gene (6 bases). Germline-derived CDR1 and CDR2 are SGHVS and FQNEAQ. The CDR3 contains 17 residues. Trimming took 0 bases from V and 4 from J, leaving 18 bases between them. CDR3 DNA: TGTGCCAGCAGCTTAGCAGCAGGGGTTGATTTAGGCACTGAAGCTTTCTTT. Translated: CASSLAAGVDLGTEAFF.

V gene TRBV5-6 combines with J gene TRBJ2-7; D possibly corresponds to TRBD1 (6 bases). CDR3 size: 14 residues. Germline V gene data show CDR1 as SGHDT and CDR2 as YYEEEE. Trimming removed 3 bases from V and 3 bases from J, with 13 bases in between. The CDR3: CASSYWGQGYEQYF. CDR3 nucleotide sequence: TGTGCCAGCAGCTATTGGGGGCAGGGCTACGAGCAGTACTTC.

The chain couples TRBV6-6 to TRBJ2-7; 7 positions agree with TRBD1. Trimming took 10 bases from V and 2 from J; bases not matched to a gene: 8. This CDR3 has 13 amino acids. Germline loops: CDR1 MNHNY, CDR2 SVGAGI (reference sequence). The CDR3 protein is CATTGVVAYEQYF. CDR3 nucleotide sequence: TGTGCCACAACAGGGGTTGTAGCCTACGAGCAGTACTTC.

The rearrangement joins TRBV15 to TRBJ2-7; D is unclear. Per the germline V gene, CDR1 is LNHNV and CDR2 is YYDKDF (reference sequence). Trimming stripped 7 bases from V and 0 bases from J, with 13 bases between. The CDR3 sequence is 14 residues long. CDR3 in DNA: TGTGCCACCACCTCAGACGGAAGCTCCTACGAGCAGTACTTC. It yields the protein CATTSDGSSYEQYF.

The chain joins TRBV27 to TRBJ1-5; TRBD1 agrees at 7 bases. The V gene end was trimmed by 7 bases and the J gene end by 2 bases; junction bases not matched to a gene: 8. The germline gives CDR1 MNHEY, CDR2 SMNVEV (reference sequence). The CDR3 runs 15 residues. The DNA of the CDR3 is TGTGCCAGCACATCTGGCACAGGGGGCAATCAGCCCCAGCATTTT. It is translated as CASTSGTGGNQPQHF.

The rearrangement joins TRBV10-3 to TRBJ2-7; no reliable D call. Germline V gives CDR1 ENHRY, CDR2 SYGVKD. This CDR3 has 13 residues. Trimming took off 0 bases at V and 6 bases at J, with 9 bases between the two ends. The CDR3 protein is CAISESGIAEQYF. The CDR3 bases are TGTGCCATCAGTGAGTCGGGGATCGCCGAGCAGTACTTC.

This rearrangement joins TRBV6-6 to TRBJ2-7; D is uncertain. CDR3 size: 12 residues. The V gene's germline CDR1 is MNHNY and CDR2 SVGAGI (reference sequence). The ends were cut back, 5 bases at V and 3 bases at J, with 8 bases in the middle. This CDR3 reads CASSPDDYEQYF. CDR3 coding DNA: TGTGCCAGCAGTCCCGACGACTACGAGCAGTACTTC.

This chain connects TRBV29-1 to TRBJ2-1; D perhaps matches TRBD2 (6 bases). The CDR3 spans 24 residues. The V end lost 0 bases, the J end lost 0 bases, and 36 bases lay between the germline ends. The germline V gene has CDR1 SQVTM and CDR2 ANQGSEA. As DNA, the CDR3 is TGCAGCGTTGAAGATTGGGGGGAGTTTGGAGGCACCCCTAACGGCCGGAGCTCCTACAATGAGCAGTTCTTC. Translation: CSVEDWGEFGGTPNGRSSYNEQFF.

The chain recombines TRBV29-1 with TRBJ2-7; D is unresolved. Germline CDR1 reads SQVTM; CDR2 reads ANQGSEA. CDR3 length equals 14 residues. Trimming shortened V by 0 bases and J by 2 bases, and 11 bases separated the two germline ends. CDR3 in amino acids: CSVEEYSDTYEQYF. In DNA form, the CDR3 reads TGCAGCGTTGAAGAATACAGCGATACCTACGAGCAGTACTTC.

This rearrangement joins TRBV6-6 to TRBJ2-7; the D is unclear. Germline CDR1 reads MNHNY; CDR2 reads SVGAGI (reference sequence). The CDR3 length is 15 residues. V dropped 0 bases and J dropped 6 bases, with 15 bases sitting between them. The CDR3 sequence is CASSYSAPEYAEQYF. The DNA of the CDR3 is TGTGCCAGCAGTTACTCAGCGCCAGAGTACGCCGAGCAGTACTTC.

Points on this clone: Other DNA sequences in the sample encode the same CDR3. This chain joins TRBV27 and TRBJ2-5; D gene uncertain. V was trimmed by 0 bases and J by 4 bases, leaving 3 bases between them. This CDR3 comprises 12 residues. Per the germline V gene, CDR1 is MNHEY and CDR2 is SMNVEV (reference sequence). This chain's CDR3 is CASSLSGETQYF. In nucleotides, the CDR3 is TGTGCCAGCAGTTTATCCGGAGAGACCCAGTACTTC.

The chain has TRBV5-1 and TRBJ1-1; no clear D. The CDR3 length is 14 residues. Germline V CDR1 and CDR2: SGHRS, YFSETQ. The germline V and J ends were trimmed by 4 bases and 2 bases, with 12 bases remaining between them. The CDR3 bases are TGCGCCAGCAGCAAAGGGCGACCAAACACTGAAGCTTTCTTT. Protein product: CASSKGRPNTEAFF.

This rearrangement joins TRBV29-1 to TRBJ2-7; TRBD2 matches at 9 bases. Germline CDR1 is SQVTM and CDR2 is ANQGSEA. Losses at the gene ends were 0 bases for V and 2 bases for J; bases not matched to a gene: 5. The CDR3 is 15 amino acids. Here the CDR3 DNA reads TGCAGCGTTGAAGATTGGACTAGCGAAACCTACGAGCAGTACTTC. Encoded protein: CSVEDWTSETYEQYF.

The V gene is TRBV7-9, the J gene TRBJ1-4; TRBD1 matches 11 bases. Germline CDR1 and CDR2: SEHNR and FQNEAQ (reference sequence). With 5 bases clipped from V and 3 bases from J, the junction kept 5 bases outside the gene matches. The CDR3 loop spans 16 amino acids. In DNA form, the CDR3 reads TGTGCCAGCAGCCCAGGACAGGGGGCAGCTAATGAAAAACTGTTTTTT. Amino acid sequence: CASSPGQGAANEKLFF.

The genes are TRBV28 and TRBJ2-1; no firm D call. V was cut by 4 bases and J by 13 bases, with 11 bases left in between. The CDR3 totals 11 residues. In germline, CDR1 is MDHEN, CDR2 SYDVKM. The CDR3 nucleotides read TGTGCCAGCAGTTCATCTAGTCCTCAGTTCTTC. This gives the protein CASSSSSPQFF.

The chain joins TRBV6-1 to TRBJ2-3, with TRBD2 as a possible D gene (6 bases). Trimming took off 2 bases at V and 4 bases at J, with 16 bases between the two ends. Germline loops: CDR1 MNHNS, CDR2 SASEGT. The length of the CDR3 is 16 residues. This CDR3 reads CASSEIPDYAADTQYF. The CDR3 bases are TGTGCCAGCAGTGAAATACCGGACTATGCGGCAGATACGCAGTATTTT.

V is TRBV5-4 and J is TRBJ2-7; a weak D match, TRBD2 (6 bases). The CDR3 contains 14 residues. Germline lookup yields CDR1 SGHNT and CDR2 YYREEE (reference sequence). V gave up 4 bases and J gave up 2 bases, with 13 bases separating them. The CDR3 reads CASSPRRGTYEQYF. The CDR3 nucleotides read TGTGCCAGCAGCCCGAGGCGGGGAACCTACGAGCAGTACTTC.

J is TRBJ2-5 and V is TRBV9; TRBD2 matches 7 bases. The length of the CDR3 is 14 residues. V shed 4 bases and J 5 bases; nucleotides not matched to a gene: 8. The germline CDR1 and CDR2 sequences are SGDLS and YYNGEE. For the CDR3, the DNA is TGTGCCAGCAGCCCCTGGGGGGGGACTGAGACCCAGTACTTC. Its protein is CASSPWGGTETQYF.

The chain employs TRBV28 and TRBJ2-2; TRBD2 is a possible D gene (6 bases). The CDR3 covers 14 residues. The V end lost 7 bases, the J end lost 3 bases, and 12 bases lay between the germline ends. Germline lookup yields CDR1 MDHEN and CDR2 SYDVKM. The CDR3 region has the DNA TGTGCCAGCACCACCCGGGAGTACACCGGGGAGCTGTTTTTT. It yields the protein CASTTREYTGELFF.

This sequence joins TRBV7-8 and TRBJ2-1; the D gene is possibly TRBD2 (5 bases). CDR3 length: 13 residues. Trimming cost V 4 bases and J 7 bases, with 11 bases left between them. The germline V gene encodes CDR1 SGHVS and CDR2 FQNEAQ. In DNA, the CDR3 is TGTGCCAGCAGCTCATCCGGGGAAAATGAGCAGTTCTTC. The encoded protein is CASSSSGENEQFF.

The chain uses TRBV14 and TRBJ2-2; D uncertain. Germline V gives CDR1 SGHDN, CDR2 FVKESK. Trimming shortened V by 5 bases and J by 0 bases, and 7 bases separated the two germline ends. The CDR3 runs to 14 residues. CDR3 sequence: CASSYTANTGELFF. For the CDR3, the DNA is TGTGCCAGCAGCTATACAGCGAACACCGGGGAGCTGTTTTTT.